This T cell receptor beta chain was documented in a study of control samples from healthy donors and cancer patients. Libraries were prepared by immunoSEQ multiplex PCR; TCRdb keeps only in-frame clonotypes and omits some of them. Among tens of thousands of clones listed, approximately 87% were seen once. There are 16 residues in the CDR3. The V gene end was trimmed by 9 bases and the J gene end by 3 bases; junction bases not matched to a gene: 9. In germline, CDR1 is MDHEN, CDR2 SYDVKM. Sequenced material: PBMCs. The receptor was derived from an older woman with lung cancer. The chain carries TRBV28 and TRBJ2-6; 9 bases map to TRBD1. CDR3 region: CASRVQGANGANVLTF. In DNA form, the CDR3 reads TGTGCCAGTCGAGTACAGGGGGCCAATGGGGCCAACGTCCTGACTTTC.